The 14 T cell receptor beta chains below were found in one sample sequenced in a study of blood T cell repertoires in COVID-19. Data came from immunoSEQ multiplex PCR; TCRdb stores just in-frame clones and leaves some out. The sample contains 310,000 or so clones, 85% to 90% of which appear only once. The sequenced sample was peripheral blood. The receptor set was obtained from a man aged 65 to 85 with acute or convalescent COVID-19.

The chain links TRBV11-3 to TRBJ1-1, with D possibly TRBD1 on 6 matching bases. The germline gives CDR1 SGHNT, CDR2 YENEEA. The CDR3 covers 14 residues. Deletions cut 4 bases from V and 1 base from J, with 10 bases between. The CDR3 DNA reads TGTGCCAGCAGCTGGGGGGGCAAGAACACTGAAGCTTTCTTT. This gives the protein CASSWGGKNTEAFF.

This rearrangement joins TRBV6-2 or TRBV6-3 to TRBJ1-1; TRBD1 agrees at 7 bases. The CDR3 is 16 amino acids. The germline gives CDR1 MNHEY, CDR2 SVGEGT. Unmatched junction bases numbered 10, after V lost 5 bases and J lost 1 base. CDR3 sequence: CASSPTRTGWNTEAFF. The CDR3, as DNA: TGTGCCAGCAGTCCAACTAGGACAGGATGGAACACTGAAGCTTTCTTT.

The gene calls are TRBV6-5 and TRBJ2-7; perhaps TRBD2 as D (5 bases). V was clipped by 5 bases and J by 4 bases, with 12 bases between them. This CDR3 contains 13 residues. Germline V lookup: CDR1 MNHEY, CDR2 SVGAGI. The CDR3 reads CASSPPGVYEQYF. The CDR3, as DNA: TGTGCCAGCAGTCCCCCCGGGGTTTACGAGCAGTACTTC.

With regard to this clone: The same CDR3 is also encoded by other DNA sequences in this sample. The J gene is TRBJ2-3, the V gene TRBV7-2, with TRBD2 identical over 8 bases. Losses at the gene ends were 9 bases for V and 1 base for J; bases not matched to a gene: 15. Germline V gives CDR1 SGHTA, CDR2 FQGNSA. This CDR3 is 17 amino acids long. The CDR3 region is CASSGRFGRVGTDTQYF. DNA for the CDR3: TGTGCCAGTAGCGGAAGATTCGGGAGGGTGGGCACAGATACGCAGTATTTT.

This clone was observed a single time. The rearrangement uses TRBV6-2 or TRBV6-3 and TRBJ2-7; D possibly corresponds to TRBD1 (5 bases). The V gene's germline CDR1 is MNHEY and CDR2 SVGEGT. This CDR3 contains 11 residues. Trimming stripped 6 bases from V and 3 bases from J, with 6 bases between. In DNA, the CDR3 is TGTGCCAGCAGCGACAGCTACGAGCAGTACTTC. Encoded protein: CASSDSYEQYF.

This chain uses TRBV12-3 or TRBV12-4 with TRBJ1-2; the match to TRBD1 covers 9 bases. The CDR3 sequence is 13 residues long. J gave up 5 bases and V 6 bases, and 4 bases lay outside the gene matches. CDR3: CASSTGQGYGYTF. The CDR3 DNA sequence: TGTGCCAGCAGCACAGGACAGGGGTATGGCTACACCTTC.

This clone was detected only once. CDR3: CASSFMAGAQDTQYF. DNA of the CDR3: TGTGCCAGCAGCTTTATGGCAGGGGCGCAAGATACGCAGTATTTT. The genes are TRBV5-5 and TRBJ2-3; D possibly corresponds to TRBD1 (6 bases). Trimming took off 2 bases at V and 5 bases at J, with 15 bases between the two ends. CDR1 SGHKS and CDR2 YYEKEE come from the germline V gene (reference sequence). This CDR3 is 15 amino acids long.

The chain carries TRBV30 and TRBJ2-7, with D possibly TRBD2 on 5 matching bases. CDR3 size: 13 residues. From germline, CDR1 is GTSNPN and CDR2 SVGIG (reference sequence). V dropped 4 bases and J dropped 3 bases, with 13 bases sitting between them. The chain's CDR3 is CAWNSGLRYEQYF. CDR3 in DNA: TGTGCCTGGAACTCTGGACTGCGCTACGAGCAGTACTTC.

CDR3: CASSIDRDYNSPLHF. For the CDR3, the DNA is TGTGCCAGCAGCATCGACAGGGACTATAATTCACCCCTCCACTTT. The rearrangement joins TRBV7-7 to TRBJ1-6; TRBD1 matches at 7 bases. CDR1 and CDR2 from the germline V gene are SSHAT and FNYEAQ (reference sequence). J lost 3 bases, V lost 5 bases, and 4 bases had no gene match. This CDR3 is built from 15 residues.

V and J are TRBV10-3 and TRBJ1-3, with D possibly TRBD1 on 6 matching bases. The CDR3 has 14 amino acids. Between the trimmed V and J ends, which lost 4 bases and 0 bases, there was a span of 7 bases. Germline values: CDR1 ENHRY, CDR2 SYGVKD. The CDR3 DNA reads TGTGCCATCAGTGGGACAGACTCTGGAAACACCATATATTTT. Amino acids: CAISGTDSGNTIYF.

This clone was seen ten or more times. The chain combines TRBV7-8 with TRBJ1-4, with TRBD1 identical over 9 bases. CDR3 length equals 14 residues. Germline V CDR1 and CDR2: SGHVS, FQNEAQ. The junction had 3 bases not matched to a gene; V was cut back by 4 bases and J by 6 bases. The CDR3 here is CASSSDRGHEKLFF. The CDR3 DNA reads as TGTGCCAGCAGCTCGGACAGGGGCCATGAAAAACTGTTTTTT. The entire variable domain, with the rest obtained from reference TRBV7-8 and TRBJ1-4, is as follows: GAGVSQSPRYKVAKRGQDVALRCDPISGHVSLFWYQQALGQGPEFLTYFQNEAQLDKSGLPSDRFFAERPEGSVSTLKIQRTQQEDSAVYLCASSSDRGHEKLFFGSGTQLSVL.

J is TRBJ2-3 and V is TRBV6-5, with a possible D match to TRBD1 (6 bases). Germline CDR1 is MNHEY and CDR2 is SVGAGI. The V end lost 2 bases, the J end lost 1 base, and 10 bases lay between the germline ends. The CDR3 spans 15 residues. CDR3 nucleotides: TGTGCCAGCAGTTACGGGGGCAGGCGCACAGATACGCAGTATTTT. As protein: CASSYGGRRTDTQYF.

V is TRBV6-5 and J is TRBJ1-2, with TRBD1 identical over 7 bases. The CDR3 covers 14 residues. Trimming cost V 6 bases and J 2 bases; bases outside gene matches: 6. The germline V gene has CDR1 MNHEY and CDR2 SVGAGI. The DNA for the CDR3 is TGTGCCAGCAGGCTGACGACAGGGAACTATGGCTACACCTTC. Protein: CASRLTTGNYGYTF.

The CDR3 sequence: CASRSGTGDQPQHF. The CDR3 coding sequence is TGTGCCAGTAGAAGCGGGACAGGCGATCAGCCCCAGCATTTT. The genes are TRBV19 and TRBJ1-5; 8 positions match TRBD1. V gave up 6 bases and J gave up 5 bases; unmatched junction bases: 6. The CDR3 sequence is 14 residues long. Per germline, CDR1 LNHDA and CDR2 SQIVND (reference sequence). The entire variable domain, with the rest obtained from reference TRBV19 and TRBJ1-5, is as follows: DGGITQSPKYLFRKEGQNVTLSCEQNLNHDAMYWYRQDPGQGLRLIYYSQIVNDFQKGDIAEGYSVSREKKESFPLTVTSAQKNPTAFYLCASRSGTGDQPQHFGDGTRLSIL.